This T cell receptor (beta chain) emerged from a study of CD8+ T cells in alopecia areata. Overall study findings and caveats: Mouse data revealed clearer TCR sharing than patient data did, a gap possibly tied to HLA.

Following RNA extraction, reverse transcription yielded cDNA that acted as the sequencing template. Clones were sequenced by immunoSEQ multiplex PCR, and TCRdb holds only the in-frame ones, with some missing. Of 69,000 or so clones listed, about three fifths are singletons. Per the germline V gene, CDR1 is PRHDT and CDR2 is FYEKMQ (reference sequence). The CDR3 extends over 13 amino acids. Trimming shortened V by 10 bases and J by 1 base, and 10 bases separated the two germline ends. This clone was observed a handful of times. Its target is unknown. The source of this sequence is a human donor with alopecia areata. The material was CD8+ T cells sorted from blood, obtained at week 0. The chain is built from TRBV13 and TRBJ2-2; D call uncertain. CDR3 region: CATSPENTGELFF. The CDR3 DNA sequence: TGTGCCACTTCCCCCGAGAACACCGGGGAGCTGTTTTTT.